This TCR beta chain is from a study of shared clonotypes between healthy human individuals. Clones were sequenced by immunoSEQ multiplex PCR, and TCRdb holds only the in-frame ones, with some missing. The table has 1.5 million to 1.9 million clones, nearly 99% seen once. The investigators split CD4+ cells into a CD45RA+ naive subset and a CD45RA-negative memory subset. The junction had 6 bases not matched to a gene; V was cut back by 2 bases and J by 6 bases. Germline assignment: CDR1 SQVTM and CDR2 ANQGSEA. The CDR3 is 14 residues long. This sequence was found in a man aged 25-40 years in good health. This chain connects TRBV29-1 to TRBJ2-1, with TRBD1 matching over 8 bases. The material sequenced was naive CD4+ T cells sorted from blood. Subset in this sample: CD45RA+ positively selected. CDR3 coding DNA: TGCAGCGTTGAAAGGACAGGGCTCCCCAATGAGCAGTTCTTC. Translated, it gives CSVERTGLPNEQFF.